This T cell receptor (beta chain) stems from a study of T cell repertoires in cytomegalovirus infection. Study in general: Public TCR beta signature analysis indicated the presence of both CMV infection and matching HLA type.

General observations from the study: The ex vivo response showed dominance by HLA-C-restricted CMV-specific TCR beta clonotypes.

The CDR3 has 14 residues. The germline gives CDR1 MNHEY, CDR2 SVGAGI. V lost 5 bases and J 0 bases, leaving 8 bases between the germline ends. TCRdb processed the reads anew with MiXCR; each CDR3 protein has one entry. The sample consists of hundreds of thousands of distinct CDR3 sequences, around 9.6% of them appearing once. This clonotype was seen at least ten times. The antigen remains undetermined. The chain couples TRBV6-5 to TRBJ1-3; the D gene is possibly TRBD1 (5 bases). Material: PBMCs. The sequence derives from a human donor in good health (CMV status not recorded). Some clones in this sample may be carry-over from other donors' samples. In DNA form, the CDR3 reads TGTGCCAGCAGTGCAGGGTTCTCTGGAAACACCATATATTTT. Translating it yields CASSAGFSGNTIYF.